These 20 T cell receptor beta chains were sequenced from one sample in a study of OX40 agonist ivuxolimab in advanced cancers. The data were produced by immunoSEQ multiplex PCR, yet TCRdb's version contains in-frame clones alone and is incomplete. The sample carries some 10,000 clones, 80% to 90% recorded once. This sample comprised CD4+ or CD8+ T cells sorted from blood, obtained in a trial of the OX40 agonist ivuxolimab. These receptors were taken from an adult with an advanced solid tumor such as melanoma, head and neck, liver or kidney cancer.

The V and J genes are TRBV14 and TRBJ2-7; maybe TRBD1 (6 bases). Germline lookup yields CDR1 SGHDN and CDR2 FVKESK. Trimming stripped 6 bases from V and 2 bases from J, with 14 bases between. The CDR3 totals 14 residues. CDR3 bases: TGTGCCAGCAGTCTAGGGGGTGCCCCCTACGAGCAGTACTTC. Translating gives CASSLGGAPYEQYF.

V is TRBV7-6 and J is TRBJ1-1; D not resolved. The CDR3 covers 15 residues. Trimming pared 2 bases from V and 1 base from J, leaving 11 bases between. Germline values: CDR1 SGHVS, CDR2 FNYEAQ. CDR3 in amino acids: CASSLSVSGNTEAFF. The CDR3, as DNA: TGTGCCAGCAGCTTATCGGTATCGGGGAACACTGAAGCTTTCTTT.

The rearrangement uses TRBV11-3 and TRBJ2-7; D gene ambiguous. This CDR3 contains 9 residues. Germline loops: CDR1 SGHNT, CDR2 YENEEA. Deletions cut 5 bases from V and 9 bases from J, with 5 bases between. Here the CDR3 DNA reads TGTGCCAGCAGCCCGGCGCAGTACTTC. Protein: CASSPAQYF.

The chain links TRBV11-3 to TRBJ2-7, with 9 bases that match TRBD1. Germline lookup yields CDR1 SGHNT and CDR2 YENEEA. The CDR3 extends over 15 amino acids. V gave up 0 bases and J gave up 3 bases; unmatched junction bases: 3. In nucleotides, the CDR3 is TGTGCCAGCAGCTTAGAGGACAGGGGTGTCTACGAGCAGTACTTC. Encoded protein: CASSLEDRGVYEQYF.

In its sample, this clone is large. The chain recombines TRBV27 with TRBJ2-7, with 8 nucleotides matching TRBD1. Germline V gene lookup returns CDR1 MNHEY and CDR2 SMNVEV (reference sequence). This CDR3 spans 15 amino acids. Unmatched junction bases numbered 10, after V lost 5 bases and J lost 4 bases. The CDR3 nucleotides are TGTGCCAGCAGTAACAGGGGGTTCCCGAGGTACGAGCAGTACTTC. Protein: CASSNRGFPRYEQYF.

Points on this clone: The junction shows a germline mismatch at one end, possibly a read error. The J gene is TRBJ2-1, the V gene TRBV5-6, with 10 bases that match TRBD2. Looked up from germline, CDR1 is SGHDT and CDR2 is YYEEEE. The CDR3 totals 13 residues. The CDR3 DNA follows: TGTGCCAGCGGGGGGCTAGCGGGGGCCCCCCGGGTCTTC. Amino acids: CASGGLAGAPRVF.

The chain employs TRBV7-8 and TRBJ2-5; 12 bases line up with TRBD2. Germline V gene data show CDR1 as SGHVS and CDR2 as FQNEAQ. The CDR3 has 16 residues. The ends lost 10 bases at V and 2 bases at J; junction bases unmatched: 11. CDR3 sequence: CATWGWTSGNQETQYF. The DNA of the CDR3 is TGTGCCACCTGGGGGTGGACTAGCGGGAATCAAGAGACCCAGTACTTC.

The chain is built from TRBV27 and TRBJ1-5; D not resolved. The CDR3 covers 13 residues. The V gene's germline CDR1 is MNHEY and CDR2 SMNVEV (reference sequence). V lost 6 bases, J lost 3 bases, and 9 bases lay in between. The CDR3: CASSTGHNQPQHF. CDR3 nucleotide sequence: TGTGCCAGCAGCACGGGTCACAATCAGCCCCAGCATTTT.

The CDR3 sequence is CASSLQGTEAFF. The CDR3 nucleotides are TGTGCCAGCTCGCTCCAAGGCACTGAAGCTTTCTTT. J is TRBJ1-1 and V is TRBV2; D not resolved. V was pared by 8 bases and J by 4 bases, with 11 bases between. The CDR3 loop spans 12 amino acids. The germline CDR1 and CDR2 sequences are SNHLY and FYNNEI.

The genes are TRBV7-3 and TRBJ1-5; unclear D gene. The germline V gene encodes CDR1 SGHTA and CDR2 FQGTGA. V was clipped by 2 bases and J by 3 bases, with 5 bases between them. The CDR3 sequence is 13 residues long. As DNA, the CDR3 is TGTGCCAGCAGCTTAGCTCCCAATCAGCCCCAGCATTTT. This encodes CASSLAPNQPQHF.

V is TRBV5-6 and J is TRBJ1-2; 7 bases line up with TRBD1. Per the germline V gene, CDR1 is SGHDT and CDR2 is YYEEEE. The CDR3 contains 14 residues. The junction had 6 bases not matched to a gene; V was cut back by 4 bases and J by 3 bases. The CDR3 loop reads CASSTGTEDYGYTF. DNA for the CDR3: TGTGCCAGCAGCACGGGGACAGAGGACTATGGCTACACCTTC.

The rearrangement uses TRBV2 and TRBJ2-7; the D gene could be TRBD1 or TRBD2 (6 bases each). Trimming took 7 bases from V and 2 from J, leaving 15 bases between them. Germline loops: CDR1 SNHLY, CDR2 FYNNEI. This CDR3 spans 14 amino acids. The CDR3 spells CASTGGGLTYEQYF. The CDR3 bases are TGTGCCAGCACCGGGGGCGGATTAACCTACGAGCAGTACTTC.

This clone was picked up a small number of times. V is TRBV4-1 and J is TRBJ2-2; 14 positions match TRBD2. The CDR3 is 18 residues long. With 3 bases clipped from V and 7 bases from J, the junction kept 10 bases outside the gene matches. Per the germline V gene, CDR1 is MGHRA and CDR2 is YSYEKL. CDR3 DNA sequence: TGCGCCAGCAGCCACCCCGGGACTAGCGGGAGTATCGGCGGGGAGCTGTTTTTT. Protein sequence: CASSHPGTSGSIGGELFF.

CDR3 residues: CASSGDLDREGETQYF. CDR3 in DNA: TGTGCCAGCAGCGGGGATCTCGATCGCGAGGGAGAGACCCAGTACTTC. The chain links TRBV5-6 to TRBJ2-5; D perhaps matches TRBD2 (5 bases). Germline CDR1 and CDR2: SGHDT and YYEEEE. The CDR3 loop spans 16 amino acids. V was clipped by 4 bases and J by 4 bases, with 20 bases between them.

The rearrangement joins TRBV11-2 to TRBJ2-4; TRBD2 aligns across 7 bases. This CDR3 is built from 15 residues. Germline values: CDR1 SGHAT, CDR2 FQNNGV. The V gene end was trimmed by 5 bases and the J gene end by 8 bases; junction bases not matched to a gene: 12. CDR3 DNA sequence: TGTGCCAGCAGCGGGGGAAGCGGAAGCGGGGACATTCAGTACTTC. Translating it yields CASSGGSGSGDIQYF. The full variable domain, its missing parts supplied by reference TRBV11-2 and TRBJ2-4, is EAGVAQSPRYKIIEKRQSVAFWCNPISGHATLYWYQQILGQGPKLLIQFQNNGVVDDSQLPKDRFSAERLKGVDSTLKIQPAKLEDSAVYLCASSGGSGSGDIQYFGAGTRLSVL.

The chain uses TRBV9 and TRBJ2-1; D perhaps matches TRBD2 (5 bases). CDR1 and CDR2 (germline): SGDLS, YYNGEE. The length of the CDR3 is 12 residues. Trimming shortened V by 1 base and J by 8 bases, and 7 bases separated the two germline ends. The CDR3 loop reads CASSVYSDEQFF. CDR3 in DNA: TGTGCCAGCAGCGTATATAGCGATGAGCAGTTCTTC. The complete variable domain, with remaining parts taken from reference TRBV9 and TRBJ2-1, reads DSGVTQTPKHLITATGQRVTLRCSPRSGDLSVYWYQQSLDQGLQFLIQYYNGEERAKGNILERFSAQQFPDLHSELNLSSLELGDSALYFCASSVYSDEQFFGPGTRLTVL.

V and J are TRBV7-9 and TRBJ1-1; no firm D call. Germline V CDR1 and CDR2: SEHNR, FQNEAQ (reference sequence). This CDR3 contains 12 residues. Deletions cut 1 base from V and 4 bases from J, with 4 bases between. The CDR3 DNA reads as TGTGCCAGCAGCTTAGGGGCCACTGAAGCTTTCTTT. This translates into CASSLGATEAFF. Filled out from reference TRBV7-9 and TRBJ1-1, the complete variable domain reads DTGVSQNPRHKITKRGQNVTFRCDPISEHNRLYWYRQTLGQGPEFLTYFQNEAQLEKSRLLSDRFSAERPKGSFSTLEIQRTEQGDSAMYLCASSLGATEAFFGQGTRLTVV.

In the case of this clone: The sample carries other DNA sequences with the same CDR3. The rearrangement joins TRBV7-3 to TRBJ2-3; no definite D call. The CDR3 has 13 residues. The V gene's germline CDR1 is SGHTA and CDR2 FQGTGA. The V and J ends lost 1 base and 2 bases respectively, with 4 bases between them. The CDR3 DNA follows: TGTGCCAGCAGCTTAATACACACAGATACGCAGTATTTT. It is translated as CASSLIHTDTQYF.

The chain links TRBV11-1 to TRBJ2-7, with 7 bases identical to TRBD2. CDR3 length: 16 amino acids. Germline assignment: CDR1 SGHAT and CDR2 FQDESV (reference sequence). Trimming removed 0 bases from V and 7 bases from J; junction bases left unmatched: 12. The chain's CDR3 is CASSLAGASGQREQYF. The CDR3 nucleotides are TGTGCCAGCAGCTTAGCGGGAGCTAGCGGCCAACGGGAGCAGTACTTC.

The CDR3 is CASRYHAGRPPYEQYF. The CDR3 region has the DNA TGTGCCAGCAGATACCACGCCGGACGTCCCCCCTACGAGCAGTACTTC. V is TRBV6-5 and J is TRBJ2-7; no definite D call. CDR3 size: 16 residues. With 6 bases removed from V and 2 bases from J, the gap between germline ends came to 20 bases. Germline V gives CDR1 MNHEY, CDR2 SVGAGI.